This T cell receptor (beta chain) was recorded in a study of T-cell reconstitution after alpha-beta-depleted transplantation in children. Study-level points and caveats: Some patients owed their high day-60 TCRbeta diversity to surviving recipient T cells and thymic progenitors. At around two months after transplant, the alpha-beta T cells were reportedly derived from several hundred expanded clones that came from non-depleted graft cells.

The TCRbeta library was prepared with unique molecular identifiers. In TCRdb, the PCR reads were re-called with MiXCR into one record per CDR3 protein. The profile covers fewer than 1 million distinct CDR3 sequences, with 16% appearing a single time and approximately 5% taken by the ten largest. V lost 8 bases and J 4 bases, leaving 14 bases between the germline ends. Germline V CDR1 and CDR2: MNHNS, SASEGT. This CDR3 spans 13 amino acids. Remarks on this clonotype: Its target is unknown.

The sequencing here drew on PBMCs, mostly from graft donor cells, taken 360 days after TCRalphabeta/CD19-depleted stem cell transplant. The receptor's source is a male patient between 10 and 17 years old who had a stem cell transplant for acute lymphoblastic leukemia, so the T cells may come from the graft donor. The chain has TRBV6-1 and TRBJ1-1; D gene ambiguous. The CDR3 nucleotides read TGTGCCAGCGCGTGGAGGGAGGGCACTGAAGCTTTCTTT. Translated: CASAWREGTEAFF.